The TCR beta chain under discussion was sequenced for a study of blood T cell repertoires in COVID-19. The overall study: COVID-19 samples from acute and convalescent phases originated in the United States, Italy and Spain. PBMCs, B-cell-depleted T cells, or T cells were the source of the cDNA or gDNA that made up the material.

Per the original data handling: Counts of nucleated cells, estimated from reference gene primer amplification, were obtained. Here immunoSEQ multiplex PCR was the method, and the copy in TCRdb shows in-frame clones only, minus some. That table is the source of V, J and clone size, and D and trimming were worked out from the DNA. The table records 25,000 or so clones, approximately 84% of them present only once. The CDR3 length is 14 residues. Trimming shortened V by 3 bases and J by 3 bases, and 12 bases separated the two germline ends. This chain connects TRBV5-3 to TRBJ1-1; possible D gene TRBD1, 5 bases. TRBV5-3 is an ORF; its function is uncertain. The TCR comes from an elderly woman with acute or convalescent COVID-19. Sequencing was carried out using peripheral blood. The DNA of the CDR3 is TGTGCCAGAAGCTCGGGAGGAGGGGACACTGAAGCTTTCTTT. As protein: CARSSGGGDTEAFF.